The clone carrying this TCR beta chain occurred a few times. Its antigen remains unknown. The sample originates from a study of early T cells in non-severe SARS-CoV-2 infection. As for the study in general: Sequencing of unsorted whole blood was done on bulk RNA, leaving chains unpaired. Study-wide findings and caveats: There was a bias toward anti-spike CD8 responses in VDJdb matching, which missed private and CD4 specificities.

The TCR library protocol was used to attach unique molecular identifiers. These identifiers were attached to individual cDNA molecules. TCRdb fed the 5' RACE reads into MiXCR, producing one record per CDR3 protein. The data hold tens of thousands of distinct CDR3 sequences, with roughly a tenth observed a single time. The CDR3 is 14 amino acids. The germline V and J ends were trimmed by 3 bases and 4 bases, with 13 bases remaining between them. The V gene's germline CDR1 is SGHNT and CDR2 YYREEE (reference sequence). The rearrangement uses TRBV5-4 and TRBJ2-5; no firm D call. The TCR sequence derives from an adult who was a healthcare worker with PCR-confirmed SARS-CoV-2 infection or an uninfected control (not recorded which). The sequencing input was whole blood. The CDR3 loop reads CASSWQAAGETQYF. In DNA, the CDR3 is TGTGCCAGCAGCTGGCAGGCAGCCGGAGAGACCCAGTACTTC.